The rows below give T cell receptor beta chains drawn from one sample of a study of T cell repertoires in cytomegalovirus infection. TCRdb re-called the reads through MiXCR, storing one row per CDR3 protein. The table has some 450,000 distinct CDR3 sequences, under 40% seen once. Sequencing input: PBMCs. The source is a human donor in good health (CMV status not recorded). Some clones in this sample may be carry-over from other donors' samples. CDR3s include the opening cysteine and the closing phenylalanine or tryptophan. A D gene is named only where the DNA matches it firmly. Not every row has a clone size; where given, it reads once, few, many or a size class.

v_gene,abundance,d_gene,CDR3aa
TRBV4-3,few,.,CASSQTHLQGFVYGYTF
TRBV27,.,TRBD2,CASSPSGGPPDTQYF
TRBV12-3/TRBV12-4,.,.,CASSLGGLEAFF
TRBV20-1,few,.,CSARDITADTQYF
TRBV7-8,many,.,CASSLVGHRKNQPQHF
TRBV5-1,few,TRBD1,CASSLAPDRPQHEQYF
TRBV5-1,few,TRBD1,CASSRGTGDEQYF
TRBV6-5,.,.,CASTKQGLAEAFF
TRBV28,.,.,CASSRPLMNTEAFF
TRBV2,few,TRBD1,CASSEVGQGYNQPQHF
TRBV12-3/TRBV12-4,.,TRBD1,CASSPAGQGFLNTEAFF
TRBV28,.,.,CASSLYGAVDSSDTQYF
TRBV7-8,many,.,CASTRLSRSATNEKLFF
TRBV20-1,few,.,CSAGGGDEKLFF
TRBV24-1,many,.,CATSDKKRRGRDNEQFF
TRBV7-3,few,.,CASSHRDNNEQFF
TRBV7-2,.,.,CASSPDGVHVNHPHHF
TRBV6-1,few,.,CASSLGSGLLNTEAFF
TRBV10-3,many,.,CAITSRVRAGTEAFF
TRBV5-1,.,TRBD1,CASSWDSQGSGYTF
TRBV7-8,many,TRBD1,CASSPGGQPGNQPQHF
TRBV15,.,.,CATSRDLGVGWGNEQFF
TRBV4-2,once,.,CASSQVSVNTEAFF
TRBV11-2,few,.,CASSLDRQGREVSGNTIYF
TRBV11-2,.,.,CASSLELGGGTGANVLTF